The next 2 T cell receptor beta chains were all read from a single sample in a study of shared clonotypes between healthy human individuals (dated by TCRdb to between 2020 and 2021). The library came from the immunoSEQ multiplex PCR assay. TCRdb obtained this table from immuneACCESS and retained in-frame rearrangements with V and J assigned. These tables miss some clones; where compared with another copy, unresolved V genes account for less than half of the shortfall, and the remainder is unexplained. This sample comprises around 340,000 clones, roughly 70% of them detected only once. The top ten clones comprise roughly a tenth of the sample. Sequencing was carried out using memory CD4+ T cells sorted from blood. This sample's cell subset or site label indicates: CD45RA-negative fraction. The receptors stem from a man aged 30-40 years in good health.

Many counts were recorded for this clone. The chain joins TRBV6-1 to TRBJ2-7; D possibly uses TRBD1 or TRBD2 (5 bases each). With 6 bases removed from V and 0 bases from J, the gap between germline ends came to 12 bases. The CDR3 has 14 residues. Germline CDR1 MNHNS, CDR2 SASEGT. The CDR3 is CASSRDATSYEQYF. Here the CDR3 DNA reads TGTGCCAGCAGCCGGGACGCAACCTCCTACGAGCAGTACTTC.

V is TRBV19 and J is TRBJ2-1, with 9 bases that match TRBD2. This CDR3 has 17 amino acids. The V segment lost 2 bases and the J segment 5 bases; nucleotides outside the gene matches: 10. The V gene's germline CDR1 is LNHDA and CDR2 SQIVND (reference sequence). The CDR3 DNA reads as TGTGCCAGTAGTATATTTGCGGGAGGGGGACTTGACAATGAGCAGTTCTTC. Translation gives CASSIFAGGGLDNEQFF. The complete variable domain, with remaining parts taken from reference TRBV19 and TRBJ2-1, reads DGGITQSPKYLFRKEGQNVTLSCEQNLNHDAMYWYRQDPGQGLRLIYYSQIVNDFQKGDIAEGYSVSREKKESFPLTVTSAQKNPTAFYLCASSIFAGGGLDNEQFFGPGTRLTVL.